This T cell receptor beta chain was found in a study of cytomegalovirus exposure and HLA in healthy donors. The CDR3 spans 13 residues. Germline V CDR1 and CDR2: KGHSH, LQKENI. Deletions cut 2 bases from V and 13 bases from J, with 15 bases between. The primer mix had 60 Vbeta and 13 Jbeta primers. Only in-frame clones appear in the TCRdb table, and some are missing; sequencing was by immunoSEQ multiplex PCR. The sample table includes more than 40,000 clones. As for this clone: Other DNA sequences in the same sample also yield this CDR3.

The origin of this receptor is a middle-aged woman in good health and CMV-seronegative. Sequencing used PBMCs. The chain has TRBV18 and TRBJ2-1, with D possibly being TRBD2 (6 bases). This CDR3 is CASSPWGGKVQFF. For the CDR3, the DNA is TGTGCCAGCTCACCATGGGGCGGGAAAGTCCAGTTCTTC.